These 21 T cell receptor beta chains share one sample of origin, sequenced in a study of CD8+CD57+ T cells in acquired aplastic anemia. Genomic DNA was employed as the template in profiling TCR beta VDJ and CDR3. TCRdb recomputed calls from the reads with MiXCR, one row per CDR3 protein. The sample records 100,000 to 150,000 distinct CDR3 sequences, roughly 50% being singletons. What was sequenced was sorted CD4+, CD8+, or CD8+CD57+ T cells (not recorded which) from PBMCs. These receptor sequences come from a human donor in good health, serving as a control.

In this sample, this clonotype turned up a few times. This rearrangement joins TRBV5-5 to TRBJ1-1; possible D gene TRBD1, 5 bases. V lost 2 bases, J lost 1 base, and 9 bases lay in between. Germline CDR1 is SGHKS and CDR2 is YYEKEE (reference sequence). The CDR3 contains 14 residues. The DNA of the CDR3 is TGTGCCAGCAGCTTCAGGGCAGGGAACACTGAAGCTTTCTTT. Translation gives CASSFRAGNTEAFF.

The V and J genes are TRBV7-2 and TRBJ1-5; D call uncertain. Germline CDR1 SGHTA, CDR2 FQGNSA. V lost 3 bases and J 9 bases, leaving 9 bases between the germline ends. This CDR3 has 12 residues. CDR3 nucleotide sequence: TGTGCCAGCAGCTTGGCTAGGGCGCCCCAGCATTTT. This encodes CASSLARAPQHF.

This clonotype occurred once. The J gene is TRBJ2-7, the V gene TRBV5-1; no clear D. The CDR3 covers 12 residues. V was pared by 4 bases and J by 4 bases, with 9 bases between. Germline V gives CDR1 SGHRS, CDR2 YFSETQ. The chain's CDR3 is CASSPQSYEQYF. CDR3 coding DNA: TGCGCCAGCAGCCCCCAGTCGTACGAGCAGTACTTC.

This clonotype occurred a few times. The V call is TRBV10-3, the J call TRBJ1-1; possibly TRBD1 for D (6 bases). CDR1 is ENHRY, CDR2 SYGVKD, per germline. Trimming shortened V by 4 bases and J by 0 bases, and 9 bases separated the two germline ends. This CDR3 spans 14 amino acids. Written as DNA, the CDR3 is TGTGCCATCAGTGGACAGGTGATGAACACTGAAGCTTTCTTT. It translates to CAISGQVMNTEAFF.

The chain employs TRBV20-1 and TRBJ1-5, with a weak D call TRBD1 (5 bases). The CDR3 consists of 14 residues. Germline V gene data show CDR1 as DFQATT and CDR2 as SNEGSKA (reference sequence). V lost 4 bases, J lost 0 bases, and 10 bases lay in between. The CDR3 region is CSANRGDSNQPQHF. Written as DNA, the CDR3 is TGCAGTGCTAACCGGGGGGATAGCAATCAGCCCCAGCATTTT.

This rearrangement joins TRBV6-1 to TRBJ1-4, with a tentative D call TRBD1 (5 bases). The ends were cut back, 5 bases at V and 4 bases at J, with 14 bases in the middle. This CDR3 is built from 15 residues. CDR1 is MNHNS, CDR2 SASEGT, per germline. DNA for the CDR3: TGTGCCAGCAGTCCCACGGGGGGTTATAATGAAAAACTGTTTTTT. Translated: CASSPTGGYNEKLFF.

The rearrangement links TRBV4-3 to TRBJ2-1; 7 nucleotides align to TRBD1. This CDR3 is 15 amino acids long. Germline V gene sequence: CDR1 LGHNA, CDR2 YSLEER. V gave up 2 bases and J gave up 6 bases; unmatched junction bases: 7. CDR3 residues: CASSQRQGIGNEQFF. CDR3 sequence (DNA): TGCGCCAGCAGCCAACGACAGGGAATCGGCAATGAGCAGTTCTTC.

This clonotype was found many times. This sequence joins TRBV7-2 and TRBJ1-5, with D tentatively TRBD1 (6 bases). Between the trimmed V and J ends, which lost 3 bases and 4 bases, there was a span of 10 bases. The CDR3 contains 14 residues. CDR1 is SGHTA, CDR2 FQGNSA, per germline. The CDR3 here is CASSLDRDNQPQHF. CDR3 sequence (DNA): TGTGCCAGCAGCTTGGACAGAGATAATCAGCCCCAGCATTTT.

This clonotype was counted many times. The V gene is TRBV7-9, the J gene TRBJ1-2, with D possibly being TRBD1 (6 bases). This CDR3 spans 13 amino acids. V lost 6 bases to trimming and J lost 4 bases, with 12 bases between them. The germline V gene has CDR1 SEHNR and CDR2 FQNEAQ (reference sequence). The CDR3 nucleotides are TGTGCCAGCAGACCCGGGACACTCTATGGCTACACCTTC. It encodes CASRPGTLYGYTF.

This chain joins TRBV15 and TRBJ2-1, with 8 bases aligning to TRBD1. Germline CDR1 LNHNV, CDR2 YYDKDF (reference sequence). With V trimmed by 4 bases and J by 4 bases, 9 bases remained unmatched. The CDR3 has 16 residues. The CDR3 region has the DNA TGTGCCACCAGCATCCATCCGGGACAGGAGTACAATGAGCAGTTCTTC. Protein product: CATSIHPGQEYNEQFF.

This clonotype showed up many times. This chain connects TRBV2 to TRBJ1-1; possibly TRBD1 for D (5 bases). Germline CDR1 SNHLY, CDR2 FYNNEI. This CDR3 is 16 amino acids long. V dropped 6 bases and J dropped 0 bases, with 17 bases sitting between them. For the CDR3, the DNA is TGTGCCAGCAGAAGACCGGGACCCAGCTTGAACACTGAAGCTTTCTTT. Its translation: CASRRPGPSLNTEAFF. The whole variable domain, remainder taken from reference TRBV2 and TRBJ1-1, is EPEVTQTPSHQVTQMGQEVILRCVPISNHLYFYWYRQILGQKVEFLVSFYNNEISEKSEIFDDQFSVERPDGSNFTLKIRSTKLEDSAMYFCASRRPGPSLNTEAFFGQGTRLTVV.

The chain employs TRBV10-3 and TRBJ2-3; 8 bases line up with TRBD2. The germline CDR1 and CDR2 sequences are ENHRY and SYGVKD. V trimming: 0 bases; J trimming: 2 bases; junction bases outside the gene matches: 7. The CDR3 has 17 amino acids. CDR3 in amino acids: CAISESTSGAHTDTQYF. CDR3 sequence (DNA): TGTGCCATCAGTGAGTCAACTAGCGGTGCCCACACAGATACGCAGTATTTT.

There are a few counts of this clonotype. It may be a read error: a sequence one base away is much more abundant. This chain uses TRBV5-5 with TRBJ1-1; 7 positions agree with TRBD1. The CDR3 covers 13 residues. Germline CDR1 reads SGHKS; CDR2 reads YYEKEE (reference sequence). V was clipped by 4 bases and J by 6 bases; unmatched bases: 6. The CDR3 DNA follows: TGTGCCAGCAGCCGGGCCGGGACAGCTGAAGCTTTCTTT. The encoded protein is CASSRAGTAEAFF. The variable domain in full, completed from reference TRBV5-5 and TRBJ1-1, reads DAGVTQSPTHLIKTRGQQVTLRCSPISGHKSVSWYQQVLGQGPQFIFQYYEKEERGRGNFPDRFSARQFPNYSSELNVNALLLGDSALYLCASSRAGTAEAFFGQGTRLTVV.

The chain has TRBV19 and TRBJ2-7, with 8 bases lining up with TRBD1. With 1 base clipped from V and 3 bases from J, the junction kept 5 bases outside the gene matches. CDR1 is LNHDA and CDR2 is SQIVND in the germline V gene (reference sequence). This CDR3 contains 15 residues. The CDR3 loop is CASSIARTGIYEQYF. DNA for the CDR3: TGTGCCAGTAGTATAGCGAGGACAGGGATCTACGAGCAGTACTTC.

This clonotype was recorded once. The rearrangement joins TRBV7-2 to TRBJ1-5; 7 bases map to TRBD1. CDR1 and CDR2 (germline): SGHTA, FQGNSA. The CDR3 totals 15 residues. With 5 bases clipped from V and 1 base from J, the junction kept 5 bases outside the gene matches. CDR3 sequence: CASSPDRVSNQPQHF. CDR3 DNA: TGTGCCAGCAGCCCAGACAGGGTGAGCAATCAGCCCCAGCATTTT. The full variable domain, in which reference TRBV7-2 and TRBJ1-5 provide the parts outside the CDR3, is GAGVSQSPSNKVTEKGKDVELRCDPISGHTALYWYRQSLGQGLEFLIYFQGNSAPDKSGLPSDRFSAERTGGSVSTLTIQRTQQEDSAVYLCASSPDRVSNQPQHFGDGTRLSIL.

As concerns this clonotype: A read error may account for a junction end that differs from germline. This chain uses TRBV7-2 with TRBJ1-1, with 12 bases matching TRBD1. The CDR3 has 14 residues. The germline V gene has CDR1 SGHTA and CDR2 FQGNSA. The CDR3 coding sequence is TGTGCCAGCAGTATCCCGGGACAGGGGGCTGAGGCTTTCTTT. Translated, it gives CASSIPGQGAEAFF.

The chain recombines TRBV7-3 with TRBJ1-6, with D uncertain. Deletions cut 0 bases from V and 7 bases from J, with 7 bases between. Germline V gene sequence: CDR1 SGHTA, CDR2 FQGTGA. This CDR3 has 14 amino acids. The CDR3 DNA reads as TGTGCCAGCAGCTTAACCCCAGAGAATTCACCCCTCCACTTT. This codes for CASSLTPENSPLHF. The variable domain in full, completed from reference TRBV7-3 and TRBJ1-6, reads GAGVSQTPSNKVTEKGKYVELRCDPISGHTALYWYRQSLGQGPEFLIYFQGTGAADDSGLPNDRFFAVRPEGSVSTLKIQRTERGDSAVYLCASSLTPENSPLHFGNGTRLTVT.

This chain joins TRBV15 and TRBJ1-2; weak D call: TRBD1 (5 bases). Germline V gene sequence: CDR1 LNHNV, CDR2 YYDKDF (reference sequence). The CDR3 covers 13 residues. V was shortened by 3 bases and J by 4 bases, with 9 bases between the two germline ends. The CDR3 sequence is CATSSGAVYGYTF. CDR3 DNA: TGTGCCACCAGCAGTGGGGCTGTCTATGGCTACACCTTC.

The rearrangement links TRBV15 to TRBJ1-1, with D hard to call. Trimming cost V 1 base and J 2 bases, with 11 bases left between them. Germline assignment: CDR1 LNHNV and CDR2 YYDKDF (reference sequence). The CDR3 contains 15 residues. The CDR3 here is CATSRVQIENTEAFF. The CDR3 region has the DNA TGTGCCACCAGCAGAGTACAGATAGAAAACACTGAAGCTTTCTTT.

The chain has TRBV20-1 and TRBJ1-2, with 9 bases aligning to TRBD1. CDR3 size: 13 residues. V lost 5 bases, J lost 5 bases, and 6 bases stayed unmatched. Germline CDR1 DFQATT, CDR2 SNEGSKA (reference sequence). CDR3 sequence reads: CSARGQGLYGYTF. In DNA form, the CDR3 reads TGCAGTGCTCGTGGACAGGGGTTATATGGCTACACCTTC.

V gene TRBV12-3 or TRBV12-4 combines with J gene TRBJ1-2; TRBD1 agrees at 12 bases. V dropped 1 base and J dropped 8; count of bases not matched to a gene: 5. This CDR3 is 15 amino acids long. The CDR3 region is CASSLVGTGGQGYTF. CDR3 DNA: TGTGCCAGCAGTTTAGTAGGGACAGGGGGCCAAGGCTACACCTTC.